The sequence of this TCR beta chain was determined in a study of CD8 T cells in Susac syndrome. RNA in amounts of about 0.5 to 1 ug was reverse transcribed with random hexamers. TCRdb reanalysed the immunoSEQ multiplex PCR reads using MiXCR and keeps one entry per CDR3 protein. The sample consists of about 180,000 distinct CDR3 sequences, around 95% of them appearing once. Germline values: CDR1 SGHRS, CDR2 YFSETQ. J was trimmed by 3 bases and V by 0 bases; bases with no gene match: 5. This CDR3 region has 15 residues. The V gene is TRBV5-1, the J gene TRBJ2-5; 7 bases map to TRBD1. The origin of this receptor is a human donor with multiple sclerosis. Sequenced material: CD4+ T cells from PBMCs. CDR3 coding DNA: TGCGCCAGCAGCTTGGGGGACAGCAAAAAAGAGACCCAGTACTTC. This codes for CASSLGDSKKETQYF. The full variable domain, with the rest looked up from reference TRBV5-1 and TRBJ2-5, is KAGVTQTPRYLIKTRGQQVTLSCSPISGHRSVSWYQQTPGQGLQFLFEYFSETQRNKGNFPGRFSGRQFSNSRSEMNVSTLELGDSALYLCASSLGDSKKETQYFGPGTRLLVL.